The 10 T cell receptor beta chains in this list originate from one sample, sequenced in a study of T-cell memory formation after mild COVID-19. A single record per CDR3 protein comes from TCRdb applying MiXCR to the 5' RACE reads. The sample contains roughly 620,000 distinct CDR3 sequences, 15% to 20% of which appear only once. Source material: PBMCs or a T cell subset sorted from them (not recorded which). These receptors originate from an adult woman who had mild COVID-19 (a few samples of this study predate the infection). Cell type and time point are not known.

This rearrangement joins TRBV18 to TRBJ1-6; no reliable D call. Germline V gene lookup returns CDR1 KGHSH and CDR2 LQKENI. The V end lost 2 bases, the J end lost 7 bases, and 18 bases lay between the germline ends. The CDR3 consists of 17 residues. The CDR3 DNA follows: TGTGCCAGCTCACCAAACCCCGAACAGCTTAACAATTCACCCCTCCACTTT. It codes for CASSPNPEQLNNSPLHF.

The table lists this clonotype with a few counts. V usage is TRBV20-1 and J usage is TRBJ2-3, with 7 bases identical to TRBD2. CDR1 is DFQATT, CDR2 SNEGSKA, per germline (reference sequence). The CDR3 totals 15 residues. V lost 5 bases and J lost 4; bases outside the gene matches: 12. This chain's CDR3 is CSALTRGSPADTQYF. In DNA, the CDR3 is TGCAGTGCTCTGACGCGCGGGAGTCCGGCAGATACGCAGTATTTT.

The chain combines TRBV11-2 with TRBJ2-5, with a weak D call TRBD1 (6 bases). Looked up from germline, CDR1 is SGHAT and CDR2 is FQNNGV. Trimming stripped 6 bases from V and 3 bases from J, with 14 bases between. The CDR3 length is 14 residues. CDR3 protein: CASRKISGEETQYF. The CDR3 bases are TGTGCCAGCAGAAAAATATCAGGGGAAGAGACCCAGTACTTC.

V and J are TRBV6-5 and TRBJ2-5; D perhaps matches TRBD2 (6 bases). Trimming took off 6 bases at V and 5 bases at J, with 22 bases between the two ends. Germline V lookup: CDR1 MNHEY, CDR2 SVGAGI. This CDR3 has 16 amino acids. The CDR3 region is CASRPGLLPSEETQYF. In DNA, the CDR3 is TGTGCCAGCAGGCCGGGACTTTTGCCCTCGGAGGAGACCCAGTACTTC.

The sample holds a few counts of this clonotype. The CDR3, as DNA: TGTGCCAGCAGCTCCCCCCCGCACTACTATAATGAGCAGTTCTTC. Translated: CASSSPPHYYNEQFF. This chain joins TRBV7-2 and TRBJ2-1; D unclear. V was pared by 4 bases and J by 7 bases, with 17 bases between. The CDR3 is 15 amino acids. Germline values: CDR1 SGHTA, CDR2 FQGNSA.

The CDR3 bases are TGTGCCAGCAGTGAATTAAACCCGGGACAGGGGTTCTATGGCTACACCTTC. Residues: CASSELNPGQGFYGYTF. This chain connects TRBV25-1 to TRBJ1-2; 10 nucleotides line up with TRBD1. Trimming removed 1 base from V and 4 bases from J; junction bases left unmatched: 9. Germline CDR1 and CDR2: MGHDK and SYGVNS. The CDR3 sequence is 17 residues long.

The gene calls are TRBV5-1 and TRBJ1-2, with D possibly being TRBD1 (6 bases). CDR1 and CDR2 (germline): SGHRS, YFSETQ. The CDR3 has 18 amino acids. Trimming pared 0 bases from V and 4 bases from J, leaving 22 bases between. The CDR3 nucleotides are TGCGCCAGCAGCTTGGATGGTCGACAGGCAGACCCCTCCTATGGCTACACCTTC. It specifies CASSLDGRQADPSYGYTF. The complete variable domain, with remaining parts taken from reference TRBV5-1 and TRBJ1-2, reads KAGVTQTPRYLIKTRGQQVTLSCSPISGHRSVSWYQQTPGQGLQFLFEYFSETQRNKGNFPGRFSGRQFSNSRSEMNVSTLELGDSALYLCASSLDGRQADPSYGYTFGSGTRLTVV.

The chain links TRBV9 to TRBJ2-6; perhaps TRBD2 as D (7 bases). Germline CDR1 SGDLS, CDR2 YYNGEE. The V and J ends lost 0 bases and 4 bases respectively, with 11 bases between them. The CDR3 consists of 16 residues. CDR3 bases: TGTGCCAGCAGCGTAGACGGGGGGCACGGGGCCAACGTCCTGACTTTC. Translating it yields CASSVDGGHGANVLTF.

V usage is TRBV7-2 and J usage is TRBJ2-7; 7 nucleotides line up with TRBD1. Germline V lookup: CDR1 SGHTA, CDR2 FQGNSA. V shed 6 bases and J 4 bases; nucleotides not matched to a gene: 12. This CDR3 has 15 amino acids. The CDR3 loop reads CASSVTGTDPYEQYF. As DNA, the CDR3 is TGTGCCAGCAGTGTTACCGGGACAGACCCATACGAGCAGTACTTC.

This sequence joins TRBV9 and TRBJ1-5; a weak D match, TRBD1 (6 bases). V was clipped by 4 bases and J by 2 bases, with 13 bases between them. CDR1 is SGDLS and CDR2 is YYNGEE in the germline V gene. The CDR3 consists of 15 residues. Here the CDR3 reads CASSPGGAGNQPQHF. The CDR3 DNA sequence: TGTGCCAGCAGCCCCGGGGGCGCCGGCAATCAGCCCCAGCATTTT.